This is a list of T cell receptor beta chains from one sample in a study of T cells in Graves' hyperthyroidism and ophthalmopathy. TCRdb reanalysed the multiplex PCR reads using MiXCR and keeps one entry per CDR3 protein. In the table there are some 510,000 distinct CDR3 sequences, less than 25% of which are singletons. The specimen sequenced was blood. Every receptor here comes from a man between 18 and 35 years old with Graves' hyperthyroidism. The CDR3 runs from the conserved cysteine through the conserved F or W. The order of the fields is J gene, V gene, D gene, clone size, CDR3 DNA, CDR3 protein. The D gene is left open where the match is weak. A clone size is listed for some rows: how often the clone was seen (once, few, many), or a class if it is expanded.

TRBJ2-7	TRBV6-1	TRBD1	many	TGTGCCAGCATCGAAGGGACAGGGGGGTCCTACGAGCAGTACTTC	CASIEGTGGSYEQYF
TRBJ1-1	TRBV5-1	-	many	TGCGCCAGCAGCCTCTCCCCGGGACAGAACACTGAAGCTTTCTTT	CASSLSPGQNTEAFF
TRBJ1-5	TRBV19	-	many	TGTGCCAGTAGTATAGGCTGGCAAGGCCAGCCCCAGCATTTT	CASSIGWQGQPQHF
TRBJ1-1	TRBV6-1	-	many	TGTGCCAGCAGGCTCGGGAGAATGCTGACTGAAGCTTTCTTT	CASRLGRMLTEAFF
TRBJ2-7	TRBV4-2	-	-	TGTGCCAGCAGCCAAGTGCTGGAGACCTACGAGCAGTACTTC	CASSQVLETYEQYF
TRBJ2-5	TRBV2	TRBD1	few	TGTGCCAGCAGTGGAGGGGACAGCCTCCAAGAGACCCAGTACTTC	CASSGGDSLQETQYF
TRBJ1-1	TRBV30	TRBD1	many	TGTGCCTGGGGACAGGGCCCTCTCACTGAAGCTTTCTTT	CAWGQGPLTEAFF
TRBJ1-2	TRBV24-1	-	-	TGTGCCACCAGTGATATCCGACAGAACTATGGCTACACCTTC	CATSDIRQNYGYTF
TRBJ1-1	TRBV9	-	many	TGTGCCAGCAGCGGTTTACAGTTGGGGGCTGAAGCTTTCTTT	CASSGLQLGAEAFF
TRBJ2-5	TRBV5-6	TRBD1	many	TGTGCCAGCAGCTTGGAGGGGGCTCAGGGAGAGACCCAGTACTTC	CASSLEGAQGETQYF
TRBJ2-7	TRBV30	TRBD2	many	TGTGCCTGGAGTTTAGCGGGGGGCCTCGACGAGCAGTACTTC	CAWSLAGGLDEQYF
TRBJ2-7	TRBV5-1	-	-	TGCGCCAGCAGCTTAATTCCTGCGGACTACGAGCAGTACTTC	CASSLIPADYEQYF
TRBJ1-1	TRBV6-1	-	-	TGTGCCAGCAGCCGATGGGGGAGGTTGGACACTGAAGCTTTCTTT	CASSRWGRLDTEAFF
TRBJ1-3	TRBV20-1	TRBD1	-	TGCAGTGCTAGTACCGGGACAGGGAGAAACACCATATATTTT	CSASTGTGRNTIYF
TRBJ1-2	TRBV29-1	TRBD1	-	TGCAGCTCTGAAATCCGGGACAGCTATGGCTACGCCTTC	CSSEIRDSYGYAF
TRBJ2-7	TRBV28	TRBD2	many	TGTGCCAGCAGTTTCGTAGCGGGGGGCCCCTTGGAGCAGTACTTC	CASSFVAGGPLEQYF
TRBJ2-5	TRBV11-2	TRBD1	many	TGTGCCAGCAGCTTAGTTTCCGGGACAGCGGAGACCCAGTACTTC	CASSLVSGTAETQYF
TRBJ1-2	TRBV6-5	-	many	TGTGCCAGCAGTCAGGACAGTTGGGGCTACACCTTC	CASSQDSWGYTF
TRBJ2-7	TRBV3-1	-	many	TGTGCCAGCAGTCGGAGTCAGGCCTACGAGCAGTACTTC	CASSRSQAYEQYF
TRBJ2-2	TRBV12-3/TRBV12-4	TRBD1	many	TGTGCCAGCAGTTTAATGGGGACAGAAGGGGAGCTGTTTTTT	CASSLMGTEGELFF
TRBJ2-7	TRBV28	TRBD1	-	TGTGCCAGCGTGGACAGGGGAAACTACGAGCAGTACTTC	CASVDRGNYEQYF
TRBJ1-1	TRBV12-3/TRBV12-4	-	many	TGTGCCAGCAGTTTAGGGCCAGCGTTTGAAGCTTTCTTT	CASSLGPAFEAFF
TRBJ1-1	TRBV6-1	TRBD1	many	TGTGCCAGCAGCTCGGGACAGGGCAACACGCGGACTGAAGCTTTCTTT	CASSSGQGNTRTEAFF
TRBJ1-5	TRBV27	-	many	TGTGCCAGCGGCCACCGACAGGGCAATCAGCCCCAGCATTTT	CASGHRQGNQPQHF
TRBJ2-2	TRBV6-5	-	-	TGTGCCAGCAGTTACTTCAGGGTGAACACCGGGGAGCTGTTTTTT	CASSYFRVNTGELFF
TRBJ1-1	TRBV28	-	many	TGTGCCAGCAGTTTAGGGGACCGACTTCGGGGCACTGAAGCTTTCTTT	CASSLGDRLRGTEAFF
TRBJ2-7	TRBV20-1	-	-	TGCAGTGCTAGATCACAGGGCTCCTACGAGCAGTACTTC	CSARSQGSYEQYF
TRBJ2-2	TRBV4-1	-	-	TGCGCCAGCAGCCTTCTAGAAGGGTCCGGGGAGCTGTTTTTT	CASSLLEGSGELFF
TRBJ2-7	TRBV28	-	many	TGTGCCAGCAGTTTAAAGGCAGTCTCCTCCTACGAGCAGTACTTC	CASSLKAVSSYEQYF
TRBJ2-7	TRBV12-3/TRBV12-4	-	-	TGTGCCAGCAGTAGGTTCTTCTCCTACGATCAGTACTTC	CASSRFFSYDQYF
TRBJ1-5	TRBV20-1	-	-	TGCAGTGCTAGGGGGAGGGGGGCCAGCAATCAGCCCCAGCATTTT	CSARGRGASNQPQHF
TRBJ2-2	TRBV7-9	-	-	TGTGCCAGCGATCAGACGTCGAGGCCCGGGGAGCTGTTTTTT	CASDQTSRPGELFF
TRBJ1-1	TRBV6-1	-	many	TGTGCCAGCAGTGACCTGGGGAACACTGAAGCTTTCTTT	CASSDLGNTEAFF
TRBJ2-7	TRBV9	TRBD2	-	TGTGCCAGCAGCGCGGGAGGGCTAGCGGGAGGCGAGCAGTACTTC	CASSAGGLAGGEQYF
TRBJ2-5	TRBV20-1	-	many	TGCAGTGCTAGCCGTGGGCTTCAAGAGACCCAGTACTTC	CSASRGLQETQYF
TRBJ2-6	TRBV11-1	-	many	TGTGCCAGCAGCCTGTTGAGCCAGGGAGCGTATGGGGCCAACGTCCTGACTTTC	CASSLLSQGAYGANVLTF
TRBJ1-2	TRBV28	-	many	TGTGCCGTCGGGGGAGGGGTCTATGGCTACACCTTC	CAVGGGVYGYTF
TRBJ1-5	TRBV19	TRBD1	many	TGTGCCAGTAGTATCGGAGACAGGGGATATCAGCCCCAGCATTTT	CASSIGDRGYQPQHF
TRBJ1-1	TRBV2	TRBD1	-	TGTGCCAGCACCCAGGGGGTTGACACTGAAGCTTTCTTT	CASTQGVDTEAFF
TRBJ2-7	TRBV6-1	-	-	TGTGCCAGCACCCCTGGGACATCACAGACCTACGAGCAGTACTTC	CASTPGTSQTYEQYF
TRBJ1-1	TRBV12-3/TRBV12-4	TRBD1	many	TGTGCCAGCAGTGCCCCCGGGACAGGGGGTTCTGAAGCTTTCTTT	CASSAPGTGGSEAFF
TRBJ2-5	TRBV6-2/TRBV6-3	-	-	TGTGCCAGCAGTTCCGATCTGGGGCCGGAGACCCAGTACTTC	CASSSDLGPETQYF
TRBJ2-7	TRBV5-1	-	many	TGCGCCAGCAGCGGCGGCGTTGGGAGCTCCTACGAGCAGTACTTC	CASSGGVGSSYEQYF
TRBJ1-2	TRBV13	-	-	TGTGCCAGCAGCTCCGTTTCGACTGACCTTTATGGCTACACCTTC	CASSSVSTDLYGYTF
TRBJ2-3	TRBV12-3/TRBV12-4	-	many	TGTGCCAGCCTTAGAGTATCCGCGGGGACAGATACGCAGTATTTT	CASLRVSAGTDTQYF
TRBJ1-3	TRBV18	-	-	TGTGCCAGCCGCGTCGTTGACACCATATATTTT	CASRVVDTIYF
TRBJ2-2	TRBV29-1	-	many	TGCAGCGTGTCATTAGACACCGGGGAGCTGTTTTTT	CSVSLDTGELFF
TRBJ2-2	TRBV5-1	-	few	TGCGCCAGCAGCTTGGCCAGGGGTGAGGCCGGGGAGCTGTTTTTT	CASSLARGEAGELFF
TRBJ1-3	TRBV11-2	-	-	TGTGCCAGCAGCCTCAACCGGGACTCATCTGGAAACACCATATATTTT	CASSLNRDSSGNTIYF
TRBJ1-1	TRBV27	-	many	TGTGCCAGCAGCTCCGACAGATCTGAAGCTTTCTTT	CASSSDRSEAFF